This passage covers 11 T cell receptor beta chains from one sample sequenced in a study of T cell responses to AZD1222 COVID-19 vaccine (dated by TCRdb to the early 2020s). Libraries were constructed by the immunoSEQ multiplex PCR assay. The immuneACCESS repertoire file appears here via TCRdb, limited to in-frame rearrangements. These files lack a portion of the clones; in checked studies, under half of the deficit traces to unresolved V genes, and the cause of the others is not known. The sample contains 150,000 or so clones, 70% to 90% of them found a single time. The leading ten clones occupy about 5% of the sample. Per the publication, the time point label means: baseline before first vaccination. The treatment or condition label, read with the paper, signifies: meningococcal conjugate vaccine given as trial control. Specimen: peripheral blood, collected on day 0 of MenACWY control vaccination. These receptors all come from an adult in good health.

This clone appeared a single time. The chain couples TRBV7-2 to TRBJ1-1, with D possibly being TRBD1 (5 bases). Looked up from germline, CDR1 is SGHTA and CDR2 is FQGNSA. The CDR3 sequence is 14 residues long. V lost 5 bases, J lost 3 bases, and 13 bases lay in between. The CDR3 protein is CASSQSMGDTEAFF. For the CDR3, the DNA is TGTGCCAGCAGCCAGAGTATGGGGGACACTGAAGCTTTCTTT.

The CDR3 coding sequence is TGTGCCAGCAGCGAAAGGGTGAGGGCCTACAATGAGCAGTTCTTC. Translating it yields CASSERVRAYNEQFF. The V and J genes are TRBV11-1 and TRBJ2-1, with D maybe TRBD2 (5 bases). V lost 5 bases and J lost 2, with 13 bases in between. In germline, CDR1 is SGHAT, CDR2 FQDESV (reference sequence). This CDR3 contains 15 residues.

The V call is TRBV10-3, the J call TRBJ1-2; a weak D match, TRBD1 (6 bases). The V gene's germline CDR1 is ENHRY and CDR2 SYGVKD. V lost 6 bases and J 0 bases, leaving 8 bases between the germline ends. The CDR3 is made up of 13 amino acids. CDR3 in amino acids: CAIRQGANYGYTF. In nucleotides, the CDR3 is TGTGCCATCAGACAGGGCGCTAACTATGGCTACACCTTC.

The V gene is TRBV3-1 (or the pseudogene TRBV3-2), the J gene TRBJ2-3; D gene unclear. V lost 0 bases, J lost 8 bases, and 9 bases lay in between. CDR3 length: 13 residues. Germline CDR1 reads LGHDT; CDR2 reads YNNKEL (reference sequence). The CDR3 DNA is TGTGCCAGCAGCCAAGACCCTAAGGGTACGCAGTATTTT. Protein: CASSQDPKGTQYF.

V and J are TRBV7-9 and TRBJ2-5; D gene uncertain. The CDR3 length is 14 residues. V dropped 1 base and J dropped 1 base, with 7 bases sitting between them. Germline V gene lookup returns CDR1 SEHNR and CDR2 FQNEAQ (reference sequence). CDR3 in amino acids: CASSLGHSQETQYF. CDR3 sequence (DNA): TGTGCCAGCAGCTTAGGGCACAGCCAAGAGACCCAGTACTTC.

The chain combines TRBV12-3 or TRBV12-4 with TRBJ1-2; TRBD1 aligns across 8 bases. CDR3 length equals 13 residues. Unmatched junction bases numbered 3, after V lost 5 bases and J lost 4 bases. The CDR3 DNA is TGTGCCAGCAGTGCGACAGGGGTCTATGGCTACACCTTC. Its protein product is CASSATGVYGYTF.

CDR3 DNA: TGTGCCAGTAGTCAGGATTATGGCTACACCTTC. Encoded protein: CASSQDYGYTF. The chain uses TRBV19 and TRBJ1-2; the D is unclear. V was pared by 5 bases and J by 5 bases, with 6 bases between. This CDR3 has 11 amino acids. The V gene's germline CDR1 is LNHDA and CDR2 SQIVND (reference sequence).

The chain is built from TRBV5-8 and TRBJ2-7; D unclear. This CDR3 spans 12 amino acids. V lost 4 bases, J lost 3 bases, and 8 bases lay in between. The germline CDR1 and CDR2 sequences are SGHTS and YDEGEE. CDR3 protein: CASSRANYEQYF. CDR3 in DNA: TGTGCCAGCAGCCGGGCCAACTACGAGCAGTACTTC.

The chain is built from TRBV6-5 and TRBJ1-3, with D unresolved. The CDR3 has 11 amino acids. CDR1 and CDR2 from the germline V gene are MNHEY and SVGAGI. V lost 4 bases to trimming and J lost 6 bases, with 4 bases between them. The CDR3 region is CASSSENTIYF. As DNA, the CDR3 is TGTGCCAGCAGTTCCGAAAACACCATATATTTT.

The rearrangement joins TRBV28 to TRBJ1-1; D perhaps matches TRBD1 (5 bases). Trimming pared 7 bases from V and 1 base from J, leaving 13 bases between. Germline V gene sequence: CDR1 MDHEN, CDR2 SYDVKM. The CDR3 has 14 residues. In DNA, the CDR3 is TGTGCCAGCACCCCCGGGACGGCGAACACTGAAGCTTTCTTT. Protein sequence: CASTPGTANTEAFF.

The gene calls are TRBV6-5 and TRBJ1-1, with 9 positions matching TRBD1. The CDR3 covers 15 residues. After removal of 6 bases from V and 5 bases from J, the junction contained 10 bases not matched to a gene. Germline V gene data show CDR1 as MNHEY and CDR2 as SVGAGI. The CDR3 spells CASSGTGGSWTEAFF. For the CDR3, the DNA is TGTGCCAGCAGCGGCACAGGGGGCTCATGGACTGAAGCTTTCTTT.